This T cell receptor (beta chain) is from a study of regulatory T cells in long-lasting Graves disease. iRepertoire HTBI primers and Arm-PCR of CDR3 regions built TCR beta libraries. TCRdb used MiXCR to reprocess the multiplex PCR reads, holding one entry per CDR3 protein. The table lists 700,000 or so distinct CDR3 sequences, around 32% of them singletons. As for time point: persistent/refractory GD, antithyroid drugs over 5 years with positive TRAb. After RNA was extracted from PBMCs, the TCR library was made from it. This clonotype has ten or more counts. V dropped 6 bases and J dropped 4; count of bases not matched to a gene: 4. This CDR3 contains 14 residues.

The sample consisted of peripheral blood mononuclear cells (PBMCs), taken when the disease was refractory, from a patient treated with antithyroid drugs. V gene TRBV12-3 or TRBV12-4 combines with J gene TRBJ1-4; 8 bases line up with TRBD1. The receptor comes from a female donor with Graves disease. For the CDR3, the DNA is TGTGCCAGCAGGGGGACAGGAAATAATGAAAAACTGTTTTTT. Residues: CASRGTGNNEKLFF.